The entry below gives a single T cell receptor (beta chain) sequence along with its context. Cyclophosphamide on days +3 and +4 followed busulfan-fludarabine conditioning and a marrow graft. These data come from a study of T cells after posttransplantation cyclophosphamide. V lost 3 bases and J 0 bases, leaving 9 bases between the germline ends. The CDR3 extends over 14 amino acids. CDR1 GTSNPN and CDR2 SVGIG come from the germline V gene (reference sequence). Sequencing was performed with immunoSEQ multiplex PCR; in TCRdb, only in-frame clones are kept and a portion is missing. The profile shows about 42,000 clones, roughly 87% of them singletons.

The source was PBMCs, collected 62 days after allogeneic stem cell transplant with posttransplant cyclophosphamide. The receptor was isolated from a male patient over 55 who received an allogeneic stem cell transplant from a related donor and was CMV-positive. The T cells may come from the graft donor. The gene calls are TRBV30 and TRBJ1-3; D is perhaps TRBD1 (5 bases). CDR3 DNA sequence: TGTGCCTGGAGAATGGGGGGCTCTGGAAACACCATATATTTT. This translates into CAWRMGGSGNTIYF.